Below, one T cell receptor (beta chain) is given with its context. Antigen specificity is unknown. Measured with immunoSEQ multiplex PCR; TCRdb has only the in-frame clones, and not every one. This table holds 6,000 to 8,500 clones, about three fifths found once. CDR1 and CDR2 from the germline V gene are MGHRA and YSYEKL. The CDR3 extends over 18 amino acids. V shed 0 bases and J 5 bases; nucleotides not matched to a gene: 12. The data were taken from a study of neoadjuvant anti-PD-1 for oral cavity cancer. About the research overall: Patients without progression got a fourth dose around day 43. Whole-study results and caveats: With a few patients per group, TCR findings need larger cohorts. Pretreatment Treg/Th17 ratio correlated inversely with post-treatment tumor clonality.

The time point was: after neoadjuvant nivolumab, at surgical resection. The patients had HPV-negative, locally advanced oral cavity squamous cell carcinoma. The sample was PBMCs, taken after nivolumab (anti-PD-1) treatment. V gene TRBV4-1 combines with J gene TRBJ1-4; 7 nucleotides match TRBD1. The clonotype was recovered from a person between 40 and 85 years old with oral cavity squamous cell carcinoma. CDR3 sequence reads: CASSQDLYSRGGNEKLFF. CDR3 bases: TGCGCCAGCAGCCAAGATCTCTACTCCAGGGGGGGAAATGAAAAACTGTTTTTT.